The present T cell receptor beta chain was sequenced within a study of blood T cell repertoires in COVID-19. Study details: Nucleic acid was either cDNA or gDNA, and it came from T cells, B-cell-depleted T cells, or PBMCs.

Individuals in the exposed group had encountered a COVID-19 case within 2 weeks preceding study entry. J gave up 5 bases and V 0 bases, and 7 bases lay outside the gene matches. CDR1 and CDR2 from the germline V gene are LGHNA and YSLEER. This CDR3 contains 17 residues. Repertoires were generated with immunoSEQ multiplex PCR, while TCRdb's copy carries only in-frame clones and drops some. The sample has roughly 400,000 clones; roughly 84% are singletons. The V call is TRBV4-3, the J call TRBJ2-2; the match to TRBD1 covers 9 bases. The source is a woman in her late teens or twenties who had been exposed to COVID-19. The source material was PBMCs or T cells enriched from blood (not recorded which). CDR3 loop: CASSQDQGTGRTGELFF. In DNA form, the CDR3 reads TGCGCCAGCAGCCAAGACCAGGGGACAGGGAGAACCGGGGAGCTGTTTTTT.